The clone carrying this T cell receptor beta chain was observed a few times. Germline loops: CDR1 SGDLS, CDR2 YYNGEE. The V and J ends lost 0 bases and 2 bases respectively, with 9 bases between them. The CDR3 is 14 residues long. Graves' hyperthyroidism is called stable when ophthalmopathy does not progress within 18 months. This specimen comes from a study of T cells in Graves' hyperthyroidism and ophthalmopathy. Amplification of TCR beta CDR3 regions was performed using RNA transcripts as template. Researchers ran a first-round RT-PCR on the TCR CDR3 using the HTBI primer set. Each CDR3 protein gets one entry after TCRdb re-called the multiplex PCR reads with MiXCR. The profile shows fewer than 550,000 distinct CDR3 sequences, 15% to 17% of them singletons.

The receptor comes from a young woman with Graves' hyperthyroidism. The genes are TRBV9 and TRBJ2-7; TRBD1 might be the D (5 bases). The sequenced sample consisted of blood. DNA of the CDR3: TGTGCCAGCAGCGTAGGTGCAGGGACCTACGAGCAGTACTTC. As protein: CASSVGAGTYEQYF.